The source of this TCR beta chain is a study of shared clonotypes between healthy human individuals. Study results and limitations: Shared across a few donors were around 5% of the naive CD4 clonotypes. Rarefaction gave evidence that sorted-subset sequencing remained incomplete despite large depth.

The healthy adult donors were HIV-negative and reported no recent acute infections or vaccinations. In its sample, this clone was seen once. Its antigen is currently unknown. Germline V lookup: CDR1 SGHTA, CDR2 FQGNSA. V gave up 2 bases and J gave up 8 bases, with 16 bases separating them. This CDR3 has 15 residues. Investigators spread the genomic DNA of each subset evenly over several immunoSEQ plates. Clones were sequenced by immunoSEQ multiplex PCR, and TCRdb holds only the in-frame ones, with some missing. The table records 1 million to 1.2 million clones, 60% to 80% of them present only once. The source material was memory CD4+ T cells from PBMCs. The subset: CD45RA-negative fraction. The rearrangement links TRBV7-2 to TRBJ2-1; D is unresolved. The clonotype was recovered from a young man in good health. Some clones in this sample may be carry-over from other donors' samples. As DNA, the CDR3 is TGTGCCAGCAGCTTATTCCGTACGGGTATAGATGAGCAGTTCTTC. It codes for CASSLFRTGIDEQFF.